These 25 T cell receptor beta chains were all obtained from the same sample, sequenced in a study of CD8+ T cells in alopecia areata. Extracted RNA was reverse transcribed, and the resulting cDNA served as sequencing template. This table comes from immunoSEQ multiplex PCR, and its TCRdb copy is limited to in-frame clones, with some not included. The sample lists about 180,000 clones, around 60% occurring once. The starting material was CD4+ T cells sorted from blood, obtained at week 0. The origin of the receptors is a human donor with alopecia areata.

This chain uses TRBV2 with TRBJ1-2; no firm D call. V dropped 3 bases and J dropped 8 bases, with 13 bases sitting between them. CDR1 is SNHLY, CDR2 FYNNEI, per germline. This CDR3 contains 13 residues. CDR3 in amino acids: CASSDSQARGYTF. The CDR3 region has the DNA TGTGCCAGCAGTGATTCTCAGGCGCGGGGCTACACCTTC.

This rearrangement joins TRBV4-1 to TRBJ1-2; no firm D call. Trimming pared 0 bases from V and 6 bases from J, leaving 17 bases between. Germline-derived CDR1 and CDR2 are MGHRA and YSYEKL. The CDR3 runs 16 residues. CDR3 loop: CASSQDGRTSTDGYTF. The CDR3 DNA reads as TGCGCCAGCAGCCAAGATGGCAGAACTTCGACTGATGGCTACACCTTC.

The chain carries TRBV30 and TRBJ1-1; the D is unclear. Germline V gene lookup returns CDR1 GTSNPN and CDR2 SVGIG (reference sequence). The CDR3 extends over 14 amino acids. Trimming pared 4 bases from V and 1 base from J, leaving 13 bases between. This CDR3 reads CAWMSDAGNTEAFF. The CDR3 DNA is TGTGCCTGGATGTCCGACGCTGGGAACACTGAAGCTTTCTTT. Based on the CDR3 plus reference TRBV30 and TRBJ1-1, the full variable domain is SQTIHQWPATLVQPVGSPLSLECTVEGTSNPNLYWYRQAAGRGLQLLFYSVGIGQISSEVPQNLSASRPQDRQFILSSKKLLLSDSGFYLCAWMSDAGNTEAFFGQGTRLTVV.

The V gene is TRBV23-1, the J gene TRBJ2-4; weak D call: TRBD2 (5 bases). TRBV23-1 is placed among ORFs of uncertain function. The CDR3 has 18 residues. V was cut by 4 bases and J by 2 bases, with 21 bases left in between. CDR3 amino acids: CASSLSGRPRGPKNIQYF. CDR3 sequence (DNA): TGCGCCAGCAGTCTCTCAGGAAGGCCCCGAGGGCCCAAAAACATTCAGTACTTC.

The chain couples TRBV4-1 to TRBJ1-5, with 8 positions matching TRBD1. J lost 7 bases, V lost 4 bases, and 9 bases had no gene match. This CDR3 contains 15 residues. In germline, CDR1 is MGHRA, CDR2 YSYEKL. The chain's CDR3 is CASSRGQGGGQPQHF. CDR3 nucleotide sequence: TGCGCCAGCAGCCGAGGACAGGGCGGTGGACAGCCCCAGCATTTT.

The sample holds a few counts of this clone. The rearrangement joins TRBV6-5 to TRBJ2-7; TRBD1 or TRBD2 may be the D gene (6 bases each). Trimming pared 0 bases from V and 2 bases from J, leaving 11 bases between. Germline V gene lookup returns CDR1 MNHEY and CDR2 SVGAGI. The CDR3 is made up of 15 amino acids. CDR3 nucleotide sequence: TGTGCCAGCAGTTACTCTACGGGGGCCCCCTACGAGCAGTACTTC. Residues: CASSYSTGAPYEQYF.

This chain joins TRBV5-1 and TRBJ2-3; D not resolved. CDR1 is SGHRS, CDR2 YFSETQ, per germline. The CDR3 is 12 amino acids. The V end was cut by 5 bases, the J end by 6 bases, with 10 bases between. CDR3 loop: CASSEHRDTQYF. The CDR3 bases are TGCGCCAGCAGTGAACACCGGGATACGCAGTATTTT.

The V and J genes are TRBV5-1 and TRBJ2-3; maybe TRBD1 (6 bases). Germline lookup yields CDR1 SGHRS and CDR2 YFSETQ. The CDR3 has 16 residues. V shed 4 bases and J shed 0 bases, with 15 bases lying between them. The CDR3 DNA reads TGCGCCAGCAGCACTGGACAGCCGCGAAGCACAGATACGCAGTATTTT. Encoded protein: CASSTGQPRSTDTQYF.

This clone appeared once. The chain joins TRBV6-1 to TRBJ2-7, with TRBD1 matching 9 bases. Germline V gene lookup returns CDR1 MNHNS and CDR2 SASEGT. V shed 9 bases and J 4 bases; nucleotides not matched to a gene: 4. This CDR3 has 12 amino acids. CDR3 DNA sequence: TGTGCCAGTGACGACAGGGGGTACGAGCAGTACTTC. Translating it yields CASDDRGYEQYF.

Here the CDR3 reads CARGRRRGTDTQYF. The DNA of the CDR3 is TGTGCCAGAGGGAGGAGGAGAGGCACAGATACGCAGTATTTT. The genes are TRBV25-1 and TRBJ2-3, with a tentative D call TRBD2 (6 bases). The CDR3 is 14 residues long. Germline lookup yields CDR1 MGHDK and CDR2 SYGVNS. Between the trimmed V and J ends, which lost 9 bases and 1 base, there was a span of 14 bases.

Points on this clone: Other nucleotide sequences in the sample specify the same CDR3. The CDR3 is CSVGGRMNTEAFF. The CDR3 region has the DNA TGCAGCGTTGGCGGTCGGATGAACACTGAAGCTTTCTTT. The rearrangement uses TRBV29-1 and TRBJ1-1; D is undetermined. Trimming stripped 4 bases from V and 0 bases from J, with 9 bases between. The germline V gene encodes CDR1 SQVTM and CDR2 ANQGSEA. The length of the CDR3 is 13 residues. Complete variable domain (other parts from reference TRBV29-1 and TRBJ1-1): SAVISQKPSRDICQRGTSLTIQCQVDSQVTMMFWYRQQPGQSLTLIATANQGSEATYESGFVIDKFPISRPNLTFSTLTVSNMSPEDSSIYLCSVGGRMNTEAFFGQGTRLTVV.

The chain combines TRBV29-1 with TRBJ1-1; TRBD1 matches at 8 bases. CDR3 length: 12 amino acids. J lost 5 bases, V lost 7 bases, and 6 bases had no gene match. Germline CDR1 SQVTM, CDR2 ANQGSEA. CDR3 protein: CSADRGSTEAFF. The DNA of the CDR3 is TGCAGCGCTGACAGGGGTTCTACTGAAGCTTTCTTT.

This clone was seen only a few times. The chain is built from TRBV29-1 and TRBJ2-3; D perhaps matches TRBD2 (5 bases). The CDR3 runs to 12 residues. The germline V gene encodes CDR1 SQVTM and CDR2 ANQGSEA. V lost 7 bases to trimming and J lost 3 bases, with 11 bases between them. This CDR3 is CSGGLRTDTQYF. The CDR3 DNA follows: TGCAGCGGCGGGTTGAGAACAGATACGCAGTATTTT.

The V and J genes are TRBV6-6 and TRBJ2-5, with a possible D match to TRBD2 (6 bases). The V end lost 1 base, the J end lost 5 bases, and 11 bases lay between the germline ends. CDR1 is MNHNY and CDR2 is SVGAGI in the germline V gene (reference sequence). This CDR3 spans 14 amino acids. The CDR3 region has the DNA TGTGCCAGCAGTTACTTGGAGGGTATCGAGACCCAGTACTTC. Translated: CASSYLEGIETQYF.

This chain uses TRBV5-1 with TRBJ2-1, with 12 positions matching TRBD2. Germline V gene lookup returns CDR1 SGHRS and CDR2 YFSETQ. CDR3 length: 15 amino acids. V shed 2 bases, J shed 9 bases, and the junction held 6 bases outside the gene matches. The CDR3 coding sequence is TGCGCCAGCAGCTTTAGGACTAGCGGGGCCTTTGAGCAGTTCTTC. The encoded protein is CASSFRTSGAFEQFF.

The gene calls are TRBV29-1 and TRBJ1-6; TRBD1 matches at 7 bases. Germline V gene sequence: CDR1 SQVTM, CDR2 ANQGSEA. The CDR3 is 14 amino acids. Germline trimming cut 4 bases from V and 5 bases from J; bases unmatched to any gene: 5. CDR3 protein: CSVGAGQHNSPLHF. The DNA of the CDR3 is TGCAGCGTTGGTGCGGGACAGCATAATTCACCCCTCCACTTT.

This clone is a singleton in its sample. The rearrangement uses TRBV5-1 and TRBJ2-2; D is undetermined. This CDR3 contains 14 residues. Germline loops: CDR1 SGHRS, CDR2 YFSETQ. Trimming took 4 bases from V and 4 from J, leaving 11 bases between them. The CDR3 DNA reads as TGCGCCAGCAGCGGAACAGTAGGCACCGGGGAGCTGTTTTTT. Residues: CASSGTVGTGELFF.

The V gene is TRBV7-2, the J gene TRBJ2-1, with D maybe TRBD1 (5 bases). The CDR3 spans 14 residues. The germline V gene has CDR1 SGHTA and CDR2 FQGNSA. V gave up 1 base and J gave up 7 bases, with 11 bases separating them. As DNA, the CDR3 is TGTGCCAGCAGCTTAGAGGGGTGGGGAAATGAGCAGTTCTTC. Translating gives CASSLEGWGNEQFF.

The J gene is TRBJ2-5, the V gene TRBV4-2; D gene unclear. CDR1 LGHNA and CDR2 YNFKEQ come from the germline V gene. The CDR3 extends over 13 amino acids. Trimming cost V 4 bases and J 2 bases, with 8 bases left between them. The CDR3 DNA reads as TGTGCCAGCAGCCGACCCGATCAAGAGACCCAGTACTTC. Amino acids: CASSRPDQETQYF.

V gene TRBV21-1 combines with J gene TRBJ2-1. TRBV21-1 has pseudogene status. This CDR3 spans 15 amino acids. The CDR3 coding sequence is TGTGCCAGCAGCGCTTCACCGCTCTCCTACAATGAGCAGTTCTTC. Translated: CASSASPLSYNEQFF.

V usage is TRBV5-1 and J usage is TRBJ2-6; 8 nucleotides match TRBD1. The CDR3 runs to 17 residues. The J segment lost 0 bases and the V segment lost 3 bases, leaving 5 bases of the junction unmatched. The germline V gene has CDR1 SGHRS and CDR2 YFSETQ. CDR3 amino acids: CASSSGQGISGANVLTF. The CDR3 DNA reads as TGCGCCAGCAGCTCAGGACAGGGCATCTCTGGGGCCAACGTCCTGACTTTC.

The V call is TRBV19, the J call TRBJ1-5; 9 bases are shared with TRBD1. V lost 6 bases, J lost 6 bases, and 3 bases stayed unmatched. CDR1 and CDR2 (germline): LNHDA, SQIVND (reference sequence). The CDR3 has 13 residues. CDR3 DNA: TGTGCCAGTAGACAGGGGGCCGGTCAGCCCCAGCATTTT. Encoded protein: CASRQGAGQPQHF.

Written as DNA, the CDR3 is TGTGCCAGCAGCGTAGGGTCTCATCAGCCCCAGCATTTT. Translated: CASSVGSHQPQHF. The rearrangement uses TRBV9 and TRBJ1-5; D not resolved. Germline loops: CDR1 SGDLS, CDR2 YYNGEE. With 0 bases removed from V and 5 bases from J, the gap between germline ends came to 6 bases. This CDR3 has 13 residues.

The chain's CDR3 is CSVPSTDTQYF. The CDR3 DNA follows: TGCAGCGTTCCGAGCACAGATACGCAGTATTTT. The chain joins TRBV29-1 to TRBJ2-3; D uncertain. The CDR3 runs 11 residues. Trimming took off 5 bases at V and 0 bases at J, with 3 bases between the two ends. In germline, CDR1 is SQVTM, CDR2 ANQGSEA.

This chain joins TRBV29-1 and TRBJ2-4; D is undetermined. Germline CDR1 and CDR2: SQVTM and ANQGSEA. This CDR3 is 14 amino acids long. The V gene lost 4 bases and the J gene lost 0 bases, with 10 bases spanning the gap. The chain's CDR3 is CSVALRLAKNIQYF. The CDR3 bases are TGCAGCGTTGCTTTACGGTTAGCCAAAAACATTCAGTACTTC.